Detailed here is one TCR beta chain. No antigen is known for it. As for the donors, each was a healthy bone marrow donor. This specimen belongs to a study of cytomegalovirus exposure and HLA in healthy donors. Findings and caveats of the study: An Asian-associated ancestry cluster reportedly showed fewer N-insertions than the approximately 700-donor mean in a later analysis. The study assumed roughly uniform donor sequencing depth for presence/absence analyses. Among immune exposure information, only CMV serostatus was available.

The PCR contained 60 Vbeta and 13 Jbeta primers. Data came from immunoSEQ multiplex PCR; TCRdb stores just in-frame clones and leaves some out. This table holds 110,000 or so clones, 77% found once. The V gene's germline CDR1 is MDHEN and CDR2 SYDVKM. The V end was cut by 7 bases, the J end by 2 bases, with 13 bases between. The CDR3 is made up of 14 amino acids. Sequenced input: PBMCs. V and J are TRBV28 and TRBJ2-3; D perhaps matches TRBD1 (6 bases). The receptor comes from a woman aged 35 to 49 in good health and CMV-seropositive. The CDR3 region is CASTETGFTDTQYF. The CDR3 nucleotides read TGTGCCAGCACCGAAACAGGGTTCACAGATACGCAGTATTTT.